Presented here are 21 T cell receptor beta chains from one specimen sequenced in a study of blood T cell repertoires in COVID-19. Produced via immunoSEQ multiplex PCR; TCRdb's table is partial and in-frame only. The table has 160,000 or so clones, roughly four fifths seen once; the top ten hold approximately 1.4%. Sequencing was done on a sample of peripheral blood. The receptors shown here come from a human donor in a cohort sampled during active COVID-19.

This clone was seen a few times. The CDR3 DNA reads TGTGCCAGCAGCAGGTTCACTGGACAGAGGGGCGAGCAGTACTTC. This sequence encodes CASSRFTGQRGEQYF. The rearrangement joins TRBV3-1 (or the pseudogene TRBV3-2) to TRBJ2-7; D perhaps matches TRBD1 (6 bases). The CDR3 is 15 amino acids. CDR1 and CDR2 from the germline V gene are LGHDT and YNNKEL (reference sequence). Trimming cost V 5 bases and J 6 bases, with 20 bases left between them.

The chain couples TRBV12-2 to TRBJ2-7; whether TRBD1, the table's D call, matches the DNA was not checked. TRBV12-2 is a known pseudogene. The CDR3 covers 14 residues. CDR3 protein: CASRLEGGTYEQYF. CDR3 DNA: TGTGCAAGTCGCTTAGAAGGGGGAACCTACGAGCAGTACTTC.

This clone was detected only a few times. V usage is TRBV19 and J usage is TRBJ1-2; the D gene is possibly TRBD1 (6 bases). V was cut by 6 bases and J by 5 bases, with 13 bases left in between. This CDR3 region has 13 residues. Germline CDR1 and CDR2: LNHDA and SQIVND (reference sequence). The CDR3 spells CASSPVGAYGYTF. CDR3 nucleotide sequence: TGTGCCAGTAGCCCCGTGGGGGCTTATGGCTACACCTTC.

This clone was picked up one time. The V and J genes are TRBV29-1 and TRBJ1-2, with D tentatively TRBD1 (6 bases). Trimming cost V 8 bases and J 6 bases, with 13 bases left between them. Germline V gives CDR1 SQVTM, CDR2 ANQGSEA. The CDR3 sequence is 11 residues long. DNA for the CDR3: TGCAGCCACCGGGGGGGCGATGGCTACACCTTC. Its translation is CSHRGGDGYTF.

The chain employs TRBV7-3 and TRBJ2-7, with D maybe TRBD1 (7 bases). This CDR3 contains 14 residues. The germline CDR1 and CDR2 sequences are SGHTA and FQGTGA. V was pared by 0 bases and J by 6 bases, with 12 bases between. CDR3 in amino acids: CASSLTLRDSEQYF. The CDR3 nucleotides are TGTGCCAGCAGCTTAACCCTGCGGGACAGCGAGCAGTACTTC.

This chain joins TRBV7-3 and TRBJ1-1, with no clear D. Trimming took off 7 bases at V and 10 bases at J, with 13 bases between the two ends. The CDR3 length is 11 residues. In germline, CDR1 is SGHTA, CDR2 FQGTGA. This chain's CDR3 is CASNESGGAFF. The CDR3, as DNA: TGTGCCAGCAACGAATCGGGTGGAGCTTTCTTT.

V usage is TRBV5-1 and J usage is TRBJ1-3; 7 bases are shared with TRBD1. The J segment lost 2 bases and the V segment lost 5 bases, leaving 7 bases of the junction unmatched. In germline, CDR1 is SGHRS, CDR2 YFSETQ. This CDR3 region has 15 residues. DNA of the CDR3: TGCGCCAGCAGAGCGATCACAGGGGCTGGAAACACCATATATTTT. It specifies CASRAITGAGNTIYF. The full variable domain, its missing parts supplied by reference TRBV5-1 and TRBJ1-3, is KAGVTQTPRYLIKTRGQQVTLSCSPISGHRSVSWYQQTPGQGLQFLFEYFSETQRNKGNFPGRFSGRQFSNSRSEMNVSTLELGDSALYLCASRAITGAGNTIYFGEGSWLTVV.

The rearrangement joins TRBV10-3 to TRBJ1-6, with unresolved D. Germline CDR1 reads ENHRY; CDR2 reads SYGVKD. V lost 2 bases and J lost 10, with 6 bases in between. The CDR3 loop spans 12 amino acids. In DNA form, the CDR3 reads TGTGCCATCAGTGAGCCCCTGTCACCCCTCCACTTT. It codes for CAISEPLSPLHF.

This clone appeared a few times. The chain recombines TRBV11-2 with TRBJ1-2, with TRBD1 as a possible D gene (6 bases). Between the trimmed V and J ends, which lost 6 bases and 3 bases, there was a span of 17 bases. The CDR3 covers 15 residues. Per the germline V gene, CDR1 is SGHAT and CDR2 is FQNNGV. DNA for the CDR3: TGTGCCAGCAGATCACCGGGACACCGTGACTATGGCTACACCTTC. Its protein product is CASRSPGHRDYGYTF.

The rearrangement joins TRBV10-3 to TRBJ1-1; 9 bases map to TRBD1. CDR1 is ENHRY and CDR2 is SYGVKD in the germline V gene. The CDR3 has 15 residues. The trim removed 6 bases at V and 4 bases at J, leaving 9 bases unmatched. CDR3 region: CAIRRGTGTATEAFF. The CDR3 DNA reads as TGTGCCATCAGGAGGGGGACAGGGACGGCCACTGAAGCTTTCTTT.

This clone has more than one count but fewer than ten. The V and J genes are TRBV7-9 and TRBJ1-6, with D perhaps matching TRBD1 (5 bases). V lost 4 bases and J 5 bases, leaving 9 bases between the germline ends. The CDR3 length is 14 residues. Germline V gene lookup returns CDR1 SEHNR and CDR2 FQNEAQ (reference sequence). The CDR3 protein is CASSWEGDNSPLHF. CDR3 DNA: TGTGCCAGCAGCTGGGAAGGGGATAATTCACCCCTCCACTTT.

V usage is TRBV12-3 or TRBV12-4 and J usage is TRBJ2-7; D unresolved. The CDR3 has 11 residues. V shed 5 bases and J shed 3 bases, with 5 bases lying between them. CDR3 residues: CASSPNYEQYF. In DNA, the CDR3 is TGTGCCAGCAGTCCCAACTACGAGCAGTACTTC.

The chain is built from TRBV3-1 (or the pseudogene TRBV3-2) and TRBJ1-2; TRBD1 matches 12 bases. The CDR3 is 15 amino acids. V gave up 4 bases and J gave up 5 bases; unmatched junction bases: 5. CDR1 LGHDT and CDR2 YNNKEL come from the germline V gene (reference sequence). The CDR3 coding sequence is TGTGCCAGCAGCCCCGGGACAGGGGGCGGATATGGCTACACCTTC. Its translation: CASSPGTGGGYGYTF.

This rearrangement joins TRBV23-1 to TRBJ1-2; D remains ambiguous. TRBV23-1 is treated as an ORF (open reading frame) with a function not yet certain. This CDR3 is 15 amino acids long. Trimming removed 0 bases from V and 4 bases from J, with 12 bases in between. The CDR3 nucleotides are TGCGCCAGCAGTCAATCAGGTACAGCCCTCTATGGCTACACCTTC. This gives the protein CASSQSGTALYGYTF.

The chain joins TRBV5-6 to TRBJ2-7; possibly TRBD2 for D (6 bases). This CDR3 region has 12 residues. V gave up 3 bases and J gave up 4 bases, with 8 bases separating them. In germline, CDR1 is SGHDT, CDR2 YYEEEE. CDR3 amino acids: CASSSEGYEQYF. CDR3 DNA sequence: TGTGCCAGCAGCTCGGAGGGTTACGAGCAGTACTTC.

The chain links TRBV5-4 to TRBJ2-5; TRBD2 matches 12 bases. The V gene end was trimmed by 3 bases and the J gene end by 5 bases; junction bases not matched to a gene: 8. The CDR3 totals 16 residues. The germline V gene has CDR1 SGHNT and CDR2 YYREEE (reference sequence). The CDR3 sequence is CASSSRTSGVGETQYF. CDR3 DNA sequence: TGTGCCAGCAGCTCAAGGACTAGCGGGGTTGGGGAGACCCAGTACTTC.

This clone was recorded once. The chain couples TRBV7-9 to TRBJ1-1; D gene uncertain. The length of the CDR3 is 15 residues. CDR1 SEHNR and CDR2 FQNEAQ come from the germline V gene (reference sequence). Trimming stripped 5 bases from V and 0 bases from J, with 13 bases between. The CDR3 sequence: CASSPRGGLNTEAFF. The CDR3 nucleotides read TGTGCCAGCAGCCCCCGGGGAGGGTTGAACACTGAAGCTTTCTTT.

This sequence joins TRBV28 and TRBJ2-7; D possibly corresponds to TRBD1 (7 bases). Trimming cost V 7 bases and J 0 bases, with 13 bases left between them. CDR1 is MDHEN, CDR2 SYDVKM, per germline. The CDR3 consists of 14 residues. The CDR3 DNA sequence: TGTGCCAGCAAGGGGGGACAGCTCTCCTACGAGCAGTACTTC. It encodes CASKGGQLSYEQYF.

The chain employs TRBV10-2 and TRBJ2-7, with a possible D match to TRBD1 (6 bases). This CDR3 is built from 15 residues. Germline V gene sequence: CDR1 WSHSY, CDR2 SAAADI. The V end was cut by 7 bases, the J end by 0 bases, with 16 bases between. The CDR3, as DNA: TGCGCCAGCAAAGGGGGAACACCTCTCTCCTACGAGCAGTACTTC. It yields the protein CASKGGTPLSYEQYF.

V and J are TRBV5-1 and TRBJ1-2; 10 nucleotides agree with TRBD1. V was clipped by 8 bases and J by 8 bases; unmatched bases: 9. The CDR3 consists of 13 residues. The V gene's germline CDR1 is SGHRS and CDR2 YFSETQ. CDR3 coding DNA: TGCGCCAGTTCTCCGGGACAGGGGCGGGGCTACACCTTC. This sequence encodes CASSPGQGRGYTF.

V gene TRBV5-1 combines with J gene TRBJ1-6; D is possibly TRBD1 (6 bases). Germline V gene lookup returns CDR1 SGHRS and CDR2 YFSETQ. V shed 0 bases and J shed 10 bases, with 14 bases lying between them. This CDR3 region has 15 residues. CDR3 sequence (DNA): TGCGCCAGCAGCTTGGCTCAGGGGACGGAATCACCCCTCCACTTT. Residues: CASSLAQGTESPLHF. Drawing the rest from reference TRBV5-1 and TRBJ1-6, the complete variable domain is KAGVTQTPRYLIKTRGQQVTLSCSPISGHRSVSWYQQTPGQGLQFLFEYFSETQRNKGNFPGRFSGRQFSNSRSEMNVSTLELGDSALYLCASSLAQGTESPLHFGNGTRLTVT.